The TCR beta chain described here comes from a study of graft-versus-host responses after intestinal transplantation. The overall study: The recipients all started with anti-thymocyte globulin induction and then took tacrolimus and steroids for 3 to 4 years. The study, taken as a whole, reports: Allograft graft-versus-host to host-versus-graft clonal ratios ran high in patients with graft-donor T cell macrochimerism. GvH clones turned up in recipient marrow; some had shown up first in ileum or blood. After transplant, early declines in HvG clones were associated with peak levels of circulating GvH clones.

Clones were read by immunoSEQ multiplex PCR, and TCRdb kept only the in-frame ones, dropping some. Here the sample spans 20,000 or so clones, just over 75% being singletons. Lamina propria and intraepithelial lymphocytes were released by processing graft tissue. On this clone itself: Antigen unknown.

V gave up 5 bases and J gave up 2 bases; unmatched junction bases: 10. CDR1 is SGDLS, CDR2 YYNGEE, per germline. CDR3 length equals 15 residues. J is TRBJ2-7 and V is TRBV9, with TRBD2 matching 7 bases. The TCR was taken from a human patient who received an intestinal transplant, so some T cells may come from the graft donor. This specimen was ileum tissue, taken 12 days after intestinal transplant. CDR3 in DNA: TGTGCCAGCAGTCCCACCGGGACTATGACCTACGAGCAGTACTTC. Amino acid sequence: CASSPTGTMTYEQYF.